A single sample gave rise to the 10 T cell receptor beta chains below, sequenced in a study of T cells in Graves' hyperthyroidism and ophthalmopathy. The CDR3 regions of TCR beta were amplified from RNA transcripts. HTBI primers were the set used in a first-round RT-PCR of the TCR CDR3. TCRdb ran MiXCR on the multiplex PCR reads and lists one entry per CDR3 protein. Of some 760,000 distinct CDR3 sequences listed, approximately 14% are singletons. Material for sequencing was blood. Receptors originate from a woman younger than 35 with Graves' hyperthyroidism.

This clonotype was observed a few times. V usage is TRBV29-1 and J usage is TRBJ2-7; perhaps TRBD2 as D (6 bases). This CDR3 has 12 residues. Per the germline V gene, CDR1 is SQVTM and CDR2 is ANQGSEA. Trimming took 2 bases from V and 6 from J, leaving 11 bases between them. CDR3 bases: TGCAGCGTTGAATATGGGGGAGGCGAGCAGTACTTC. This encodes CSVEYGGGEQYF.

This clonotype showed up many times. The chain employs TRBV7-2 and TRBJ2-7, with unresolved D. V was shortened by 2 bases and J by 3 bases, with 14 bases between the two germline ends. This CDR3 comprises 15 residues. Germline V gene data show CDR1 as SGHTA and CDR2 as FQGNSA. The CDR3 DNA is TGTGCCAGCAGCTTATTTCGAGACAACGGCTACGAGCAGTACTTC. It encodes CASSLFRDNGYEQYF.

This clonotype was counted at least ten times. This chain connects TRBV6-2 or TRBV6-3 to TRBJ2-7; tentative D call: TRBD2 (5 bases). The CDR3 sequence is 12 residues long. V lost 8 bases and J 6 bases, leaving 14 bases between the germline ends. Germline values: CDR1 MNHEY, CDR2 SVGEGT. In DNA, the CDR3 is TGTGCCAGCCTAGCTGGATCGGCCGAGCAGTACTTC. Its protein product is CASLAGSAEQYF.

This clonotype was seen repeatedly, ten times or more. The CDR3 is CASSLVQGAWETQYF. The CDR3 DNA is TGTGCCAGCAGTTTAGTGCAGGGGGCGTGGGAGACCCAGTACTTC. This rearrangement joins TRBV12-3 or TRBV12-4 to TRBJ2-5; TRBD1 matches at 8 bases. Unmatched junction bases numbered 6, after V lost 1 base and J lost 5 bases. This CDR3 comprises 15 residues.

This clonotype appeared many times. The rearrangement links TRBV2 to TRBJ1-4; D gene unclear. The V gene lost 7 bases and the J gene lost 4 bases, with 13 bases spanning the gap. CDR1 and CDR2 from the germline V gene are SNHLY and FYNNEI. The CDR3 runs to 14 residues. The DNA of the CDR3 is TGTGCCAGCACCCCGTTGGGAATTAATGAAAAACTGTTTTTT. Translated, it gives CASTPLGINEKLFF. The full variable domain, in which reference TRBV2 and TRBJ1-4 provide the parts outside the CDR3, is EPEVTQTPSHQVTQMGQEVILRCVPISNHLYFYWYRQILGQKVEFLVSFYNNEISEKSEIFDDQFSVERPDGSNFTLKIRSTKLEDSAMYFCASTPLGINEKLFFGSGTQLSVL.

This clonotype was counted at least ten times. The chain carries TRBV12-3 or TRBV12-4 and TRBJ2-5; possibly TRBD2 for D (6 bases). The CDR3 covers 13 residues. Deletions cut 0 bases from V and 7 bases from J, with 9 bases between. CDR3 sequence (DNA): TGTGCCAGCAGTTTAGCGGGGGGAGGGACCCAGTACTTC. This codes for CASSLAGGGTQYF.

This chain joins TRBV7-2 and TRBJ2-4; D is ambiguous. The CDR3 contains 15 residues. V gave up 6 bases and J gave up 0 bases, with 12 bases separating them. CDR1 is SGHTA, CDR2 FQGNSA, per germline. The DNA for the CDR3 is TGTGCCAGCAGTCAAAGTTCTCTAGCCAAAAACATTCAGTACTTC. It codes for CASSQSSLAKNIQYF.

This clonotype occurred many times. V gene TRBV11-2 combines with J gene TRBJ1-3; no clear D gene. The CDR3 consists of 16 residues. V was trimmed by 2 bases and J by 0 bases, leaving 11 bases between them. CDR1 and CDR2 (germline): SGHAT, FQNNGV. CDR3 region: CASSLTGPSSGNTIYF. In DNA, the CDR3 is TGTGCCAGCAGCTTAACCGGGCCCTCCTCTGGAAACACCATATATTTT. Filled out from reference TRBV11-2 and TRBJ1-3, the complete variable domain reads EAGVAQSPRYKIIEKRQSVAFWCNPISGHATLYWYQQILGQGPKLLIQFQNNGVVDDSQLPKDRFSAERLKGVDSTLKIQPAKLEDSAVYLCASSLTGPSSGNTIYFGEGSWLTVV.

The sample holds many counts of this clonotype. The chain has TRBV19 and TRBJ2-2; possible D gene TRBD1, 5 bases. The length of the CDR3 is 13 residues. Trimming pared 6 bases from V and 5 bases from J, leaving 10 bases between. Germline loops: CDR1 LNHDA, CDR2 SQIVND (reference sequence). CDR3 in DNA: TGTGCCAGTAGCCAGGGTTATACCGGGGAGCTGTTTTTT. Its translation is CASSQGYTGELFF.

In nucleotides, the CDR3 is TGTGCCAGACTTAATCCGACAGGGAGAATGGGGGATGGCTACACCTTC. Translating it yields CARLNPTGRMGDGYTF. The chain has TRBV19 and TRBJ1-2; 7 nucleotides align to TRBD1. Trimming took 9 bases from V and 6 from J; bases not matched to a gene: 19. Looked up from germline, CDR1 is LNHDA and CDR2 is SQIVND (reference sequence). The CDR3 runs 16 residues.